One sample yielded the 5 T cell receptor beta chains listed below, sequenced in a study of TIL therapy for anti-PD-1-resistant metastatic lung cancer. The libraries were made with immunoSEQ v3. Sequenced by immunoSEQ multiplex PCR; TCRdb stores in-frame clones only, minus some. Here the sample spans 45,000 to 75,000 clones, 87% being singletons. Time point reported: pre-treatment sample, taken before nivolumab and TIL therapy. The sequenced sample was blood, obtained at baseline. The receptors derive from a person between 25 and 79 years old with non-small cell lung cancer.

For the CDR3, the DNA is TGTGCCATCAGTGAGGGTCCCTACGAGCAGTACTTC. Its protein product is CAISEGPYEQYF. The chain combines TRBV10-3 with TRBJ2-7; D ambiguous. With 2 bases removed from V and 2 bases from J, the gap between germline ends came to 4 bases. CDR3 length equals 12 residues. The germline CDR1 and CDR2 sequences are ENHRY and SYGVKD.

V and J are TRBV5-6 and TRBJ2-5; TRBD2 aligns across 11 bases. The germline V gene has CDR1 SGHDT and CDR2 YYEEEE. The CDR3 has 17 residues. The V and J ends lost 0 bases and 4 bases, in that order; junction bases with no gene match: 8. The CDR3 region is CASSLGVAGGPGETQYF. The CDR3 coding sequence is TGTGCCAGCAGCTTGGGGGTAGCGGGAGGGCCGGGAGAGACCCAGTACTTC.

This clone was detected a few times. The chain links TRBV21-1 to TRBJ2-2; no DNA check was done on the table's D call, TRBD1. TRBV21-1 is a known pseudogene. The CDR3 loop spans 15 amino acids. DNA for the CDR3: TGTGCCAGCAGCAAAAGATGGCACAACACCGGGGAGCTGTTTTTT. Translated, it gives CASSKRWHNTGELFF.

V usage is TRBV19 and J usage is TRBJ1-2; 10 positions agree with TRBD1. There are 16 residues in the CDR3. Germline V gene sequence: CDR1 LNHDA, CDR2 SQIVND (reference sequence). V shed 8 bases, J shed 4 bases, and the junction held 13 bases outside the gene matches. The chain's CDR3 is CASHLGTGAAAYGYTF. The CDR3 coding sequence is TGTGCCAGTCATCTGGGGACAGGGGCGGCCGCCTATGGCTACACCTTC. Looking up the rest from reference TRBV19 and TRBJ1-2 gives the full variable domain: DGGITQSPKYLFRKEGQNVTLSCEQNLNHDAMYWYRQDPGQGLRLIYYSQIVNDFQKGDIAEGYSVSREKKESFPLTVTSAQKNPTAFYLCASHLGTGAAAYGYTFGSGTRLTVV.

The chain uses TRBV7-9 and TRBJ2-2; D remains unclear. V was shortened by 4 bases and J by 1 base, with 7 bases between the two germline ends. The germline V gene has CDR1 SEHNR and CDR2 FQNEAQ (reference sequence). The CDR3 loop spans 14 amino acids. Here the CDR3 reads CASSYRQNTGELFF. DNA for the CDR3: TGTGCCAGCAGCTACCGACAGAACACCGGGGAGCTGTTTTTT.